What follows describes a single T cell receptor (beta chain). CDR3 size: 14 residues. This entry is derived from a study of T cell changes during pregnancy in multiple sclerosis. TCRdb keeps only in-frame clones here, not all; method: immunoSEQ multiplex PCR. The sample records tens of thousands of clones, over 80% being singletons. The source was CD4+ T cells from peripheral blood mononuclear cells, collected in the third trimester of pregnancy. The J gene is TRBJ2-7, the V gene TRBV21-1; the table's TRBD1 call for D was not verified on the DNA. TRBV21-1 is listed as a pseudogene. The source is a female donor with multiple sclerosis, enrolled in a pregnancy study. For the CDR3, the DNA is TGTGCCAGCAGCGACACCCGTGAGATATACGAGCAGTACTTC. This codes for CASSDTREIYEQYF.